This T cell receptor (beta chain) was identified in a study of blood T cell repertoires in COVID-19. TCRdb's copy holds only in-frame clones and misses some; the assay was immunoSEQ multiplex PCR. The sample holds 450,000 to 500,000 clones, about nine tenths seen once. V lost 3 bases and J 5 bases, leaving 10 bases between the germline ends. Germline V gene data show CDR1 as SNHLY and CDR2 as FYNNEI. This CDR3 has 13 amino acids. A note on this clone: This same CDR3 is encoded by further DNA sequences in the sample.

The sequence was obtained from a woman in her sixties or seventies who had recovered from COVID-19. Sequenced sample: PBMCs or T cells enriched from blood (not recorded which). The chain recombines TRBV2 with TRBJ2-5; D may be TRBD1 (5 bases). CDR3 nucleotide sequence: TGTGCCAGCAGTGACTGGGGCCGGGAGACCCAGTACTTC. Protein sequence: CASSDWGRETQYF.